The rows below give T cell receptor beta chains drawn from one sample of a study of blood T cell repertoires in COVID-19. Method: immunoSEQ multiplex PCR; TCRdb's copy keeps in-frame clones and lacks some. The sample contains about 55,000 clones, about nine tenths of which appear only once. Sequencing input: peripheral blood. Receptor source: a man aged 65 to 79 with acute or convalescent COVID-19. CDR3s include the opening cysteine and the closing phenylalanine or tryptophan. A D gene is named only where the DNA matches it firmly. Clone size is not always given. Where it is, it says once, few, many or a class for expanded clones.

>-|TRBV2|TRBJ2-7|-|12
CASSEDTYEQYF
TGTGCCAGCAGTGAAGACACCTACGAGCAGTACTTC
>-|TRBV7-9|TRBJ2-2|TRBD1|13
CASSPLVQGYLFF
TGTGCCAGCAGCCCGCTGGTACAGGGGTATCTGTTTTTT
>-|TRBV6-5|TRBJ1-6|TRBD1|16
CASSYSKQTGNSPLHF
TGTGCCAGCAGTTACTCTAAACAGACAGGGAATTCACCCCTCCACTTT
>-|TRBV19|TRBJ1-4|TRBD1|17
CASSNRDSPPTNEKLFF
TGTGCCAGTAGTAACCGGGACAGCCCGCCAACTAATGAAAAACTGTTTTTT
>-|TRBV6-4|TRBJ2-3|-|13
CASSVSSTDTQYF
TGTGCCAGCAGCGTCTCTAGCACAGATACGCAGTATTTT
>-|TRBV2|TRBJ1-1|TRBD1|11
CAGQGQAEAFF
TGTGCCGGACAGGGTCAGGCTGAAGCTTTCTTT
>few|TRBV9|TRBJ2-3|TRBD2|15
CASSLRLAARDTQYF
TGTGCCAGCAGCCTCCGACTAGCGGCTCGGGATACGCAGTATTTT
>-|TRBV4-3|TRBJ1-1|-|16
CASSQDIAGMNTEAFF
TGCGCCAGCAGCCAAGATATAGCCGGGATGAACACTGAAGCTTTCTTT
>once|TRBV9|TRBJ1-5|-|14
CASSGRDLNQPQHF
TGTGCCAGCAGTGGCAGGGATCTTAACCAGCCCCAGCATTTT
>-|TRBV9|TRBJ1-6|-|13
CASGNMGDSPLHF
TGTGCCAGCGGGAACATGGGAGATTCACCCCTCCACTTT
>-|TRBV5-1|TRBJ1-1|-|14
CASSDTAKNTEAFF
TGCGCCAGCAGCGATACTGCAAAAAACACTGAAGCTTTCTTT
>-|TRBV11-2|TRBJ1-6|-|15
CASSLRGSYNSPLHF
TGTGCCAGCAGCTTGAGGGGGAGCTATAATTCACCCCTCCACTTT
>few|TRBV5-4|TRBJ1-2|TRBD1|12
CASSRQGGGYTF
TGTGCCAGCAGCAGACAGGGAGGTGGCTACACCTTC
>-|TRBV2|TRBJ1-1|-|12
CASALEATEAFF
TGTGCCAGCGCTTTAGAAGCAACTGAAGCTTTCTTT
>-|TRBV13|TRBJ1-2|-|12
CASSPGNYGYTF
TGTGCCAGCAGCCCCGGTAACTATGGCTACACCTTC
>-|TRBV30|TRBJ1-6|-|16
CACNWGTQDGNSPLHF
TGTGCCTGCAACTGGGGGACACAAGACGGGAATTCACCCCTCCACTTT
>-|TRBV19|TRBJ1-2|-|15
CASTPTGPTLYGYTF
TGTGCCAGCACTCCCACAGGGCCTACTCTCTATGGCTACACCTTC
>-|TRBV7-8|TRBJ2-5|-|13
CASSSRVGETQYF
TGTGCCAGCAGCTCCAGGGTCGGGGAGACCCAGTACTTC
>-|TRBV5-1|TRBJ2-5|TRBD1|14
CASSLQGARETQYF
TGCGCCAGCAGCTTACAGGGGGCACGGGAGACCCAGTACTTC
>-|TRBV5-1|TRBJ2-4|-|16
CASSLAPTVAKNIQYF
TGCGCCAGCAGCTTGGCCCCTACAGTAGCCAAAAACATTCAGTACTTC
>-|TRBV11-2|TRBJ1-2|-|14
CASSLASQLYGYTF
TGTGCCAGCAGCTTAGCTTCCCAGTTATATGGCTACACCTTC
>few|TRBV18|TRBJ1-6|TRBD1|14
CASSPTGDNSPLHF
TGTGCCAGCTCACCCACAGGGGATAATTCACCCCTCCACTTT
>-|TRBV3-1/TRBV3-2|TRBJ1-5|-|17
CASSQDPTGYSNQPQHF
TGTGCCAGCAGCCAAGATCCGACAGGTTATAGCAATCAGCCCCAGCATTTT
>-|TRBV4-3|TRBJ2-3|TRBD2|14
CASSTSGSTDTQYF
TGCGCCAGCAGTACTAGCGGGAGCACAGATACGCAGTATTTT
>-|TRBV28|TRBJ1-5|TRBD1|14
CASRPGQAHQPQHF
TGTGCCAGCAGACCAGGACAGGCTCATCAGCCCCAGCATTTT
>-|TRBV23-1|TRBJ2-3|-|15
CASSREGGKTDTQYF
TGCGCCAGCAGTCGAGAGGGTGGGAAGACAGATACGCAGTATTTT
>-|TRBV5-6|TRBJ1-2|-|14
CASSPPGSNYGYTF
TGTGCCAGCAGCCCACCCGGGAGTAACTATGGCTACACCTTC
>once|TRBV18|TRBJ2-4|TRBD1|20
CASSPIWTGGAEGAKNIQYF
TGTGCCAGCTCACCCATTTGGACAGGGGGCGCGGAGGGGGCCAAAAACATTCAGTACTTC
>once|TRBV11-2|TRBJ2-1|TRBD2|16
CASSLVGSGAYNEQFF
TGTGCCAGCAGCTTAGTAGGGAGCGGGGCCTACAATGAGCAGTTCTTC
>-|TRBV19|TRBJ1-5|-|13
CASSRSGNQPQHF
TGTGCCAGTAGTCGTAGTGGCAATCAGCCCCAGCATTTT
>-|TRBV2|TRBJ1-4|TRBD1|14
CASSITGAEEKLFF
TGTGCCAGCAGCATCACAGGGGCGGAAGAAAAACTGTTTTTT
>-|TRBV4-3|TRBJ2-1|-|17
CASSAQAAPGTYNEQFF
TGCGCCAGCAGCGCACAAGCCGCCCCGGGGACCTACAATGAGCAGTTCTTC
>-|TRBV5-4|TRBJ1-1|-|14
CASSRETVNTEAFF
TGTGCCAGCAGCCGCGAGACAGTGAACACTGAAGCTTTCTTT
>-|TRBV6-6|TRBJ2-2|-|13
CASGGGATGELFF
TGTGCCTCCGGCGGGGGCGCCACCGGGGAGCTGTTTTTT
>-|TRBV4-1|TRBJ1-5|-|19
CASSQVTGSLTYSNQPQHF
TGCGCCAGCAGCCAAGTCACAGGGTCTTTGACGTATAGCAATCAGCCCCAGCATTTT
>-|TRBV5-6|TRBJ1-6|TRBD1|14
CASSLQDRDSPLHF
TGTGCCAGCAGCTTACAGGACAGGGATTCACCCCTCCACTTT
>-|TRBV2|TRBJ1-4|-|15
CASSDRGTTNEKLFF
TGTGCCAGCAGTGACAGGGGTACAACTAATGAAAAACTGTTTTTT
>-|TRBV4-3|TRBJ1-2|TRBD1|17
CASSLSTGTGANYGYTF
TGCGCCAGCAGCCTATCGACCGGGACAGGGGCTAACTATGGCTACACCTTC
>-|TRBV5-1|TRBJ2-1|-|16
CASSNAQGYSYNEQFF
TGCGCCAGCAGCAACGCTCAGGGGTACTCCTACAATGAGCAGTTCTTC
>once|TRBV2|TRBJ1-4|-|11
CASSGELELFF
TGTGCCAGCAGTGGCGAGTTGGAACTGTTTTTT
>-|TRBV5-1|TRBJ2-7|-|12
CASGPGNYEQYF
TGCGCCAGCGGTCCCGGGAACTACGAGCAGTACTTC
>-|TRBV25-1|TRBJ1-3|-|16
CASSGFRGGTGNTIYF
TGTGCCAGCAGTGGTTTTCGGGGGGGTACTGGAAACACCATATATTTT
>-|TRBV19|TRBJ1-2|-|16
CASSRRDNVLYFGYTF
TGTGCCAGTAGTAGACGGGACAACGTACTGTATTTCGGCTACACCTTC
>-|TRBV30|TRBJ1-1|-|14
CAWAGGPPIGEAFF
TGTGCCTGGGCCGGAGGACCCCCCATCGGGGAAGCTTTCTTT
>-|TRBV6-5|TRBJ1-5|-|12
CASSYSRQPQHF
TGTGCCAGCAGTTACTCTCGGCAGCCCCAGCATTTT